This T cell receptor beta chain was recorded in a study of CD8 T cells in ankylosing spondylitis. With respect to this clonotype: The antigen remains unidentified.

Findings and caveats of the study: Earlier authors reported some of these motif variants in reactive arthritis synovial fluid and blood. What seemed typical of ankylosing spondylitis blood was a TCR beta motif built from fewer than ten highly homologous variants. Disease-associated clones were reportedly significantly overrepresented in matched ankylosing spondylitis synovial fluid. Relatively scarce in peripheral blood, disease-linked clones were CD8+.

The CDR3 covers 12 residues. It was by quantitative 5'-RACE with molecular barcodes that TCR beta libraries were made. TCRdb used MiXCR to reprocess the 5' RACE reads, holding one entry per CDR3 protein. The profile shows under 550,000 distinct CDR3 sequences, roughly 26% of them singletons. This TCR was sampled from a male donor with ankylosing spondylitis. The sequenced material came from blood, either unsorted or a sorted T cell fraction (not recorded which). This rearrangement joins TRBV21-1 to TRBJ1-1. TRBV21-1 has pseudogene status. The CDR3 loop is CASRVDGEVAFF. CDR3 in DNA: TGTGCCAGCAGGGTCGACGGGGAGGTCGCTTTCTTT.